These 22 T cell receptor beta chains originate from one sample sequenced in a study of cytomegalovirus exposure and HLA in healthy donors (dated by TCRdb to about 2017). Library creation used the immunoSEQ multiplex PCR assay. For the multiplex PCR, a mixture combining 60 forward primers for TCR Vbeta segments and 13 reverse primers for TCR Jbeta segments was used. TCRdb re-hosts the immuneACCESS table, in-frame sequences only. Its copies lack some clones; in the studies checked, an unresolved V gene accounts for under half of them, and the cause for the rest is not known. Within this sample are approximately 150,000 clones, with around three quarters of them counted one time only. Less than 15% of the sample is in the top ten clones. Material: PBMCs. The receptors shown here come from a man in his forties in good health and CMV-seropositive.

The rearrangement joins TRBV5-1 to TRBJ2-1; D is ambiguous. The CDR3 extends over 12 amino acids. V lost 0 bases to trimming and J lost 8 bases, with 6 bases between them. From germline, CDR1 is SGHRS and CDR2 YFSETQ. The CDR3 coding sequence is TGCGCCAGCAGCTTGGTCCCCGATGAGCAGTTCTTC. This codes for CASSLVPDEQFF.

The rearrangement joins TRBV19 to TRBJ2-1, with unresolved D. CDR1 LNHDA and CDR2 SQIVND come from the germline V gene (reference sequence). The CDR3 is 17 amino acids. Trimming cost V 0 bases and J 2 bases, with 14 bases left between them. The CDR3, as DNA: TGTGCCAGTAGTATAGATCCCCCCAGAGGAGCCTACAATGAGCAGTTCTTC. This encodes CASSIDPPRGAYNEQFF.

The V gene is TRBV16, the J gene TRBJ2-7; 8 bases fit TRBD1. The CDR3 spans 14 residues. The V segment lost 4 bases and the J segment 3 bases; nucleotides outside the gene matches: 5. CDR1 KGHSY and CDR2 FQNENV come from the germline V gene. DNA for the CDR3: TGTGCCAGCAGCCCAGGGGGCTCGGTCTACGAGCAGTACTTC. Translating it yields CASSPGGSVYEQYF.

About this clone: At one boundary the junction diverges from the germline segment, which might be a read error. The chain is built from TRBV28 and TRBJ2-3, with D maybe TRBD2 (5 bases). The CDR3 is made up of 13 amino acids. Germline CDR1 and CDR2: MDHEN and SYDVKM. The CDR3 spells CASSFASTDMQYF. CDR3 bases: TGTGCCAGCAGTTTCGCTAGCACAGATATGCAGTATTTT.

The V gene is TRBV14, the J gene TRBJ1-2; D is unresolved. Germline assignment: CDR1 SGHDN and CDR2 FVKESK. This CDR3 has 12 residues. Trimming pared 4 bases from V and 4 bases from J, leaving 7 bases between. The CDR3 protein is CASSPGRYGYTF. The CDR3 nucleotides are TGTGCCAGCAGCCCAGGTCGCTATGGCTACACCTTC.

The gene calls are TRBV5-4 and TRBJ2-5; the match to TRBD2 covers 7 bases. The CDR3 length is 14 residues. V lost 4 bases and J lost 5; bases outside the gene matches: 8. Germline V lookup: CDR1 SGHNT, CDR2 YYREEE (reference sequence). The chain's CDR3 is CASSMKAGRETQYF. The CDR3 bases are TGTGCCAGCAGCATGAAAGCGGGAAGGGAGACCCAGTACTTC.

The CDR3 nucleotides are TGTGCCAGCTCACCTCCGGCTAGCGGGAGTTACAATGAGCAGTTCTTC. It is translated as CASSPPASGSYNEQFF. This sequence joins TRBV18 and TRBJ2-1, with 10 bases that match TRBD2. Germline CDR1 is KGHSH and CDR2 is LQKENI. The CDR3 runs to 16 residues. Unmatched junction bases numbered 6, after V lost 3 bases and J lost 4 bases. Full variable domain (outside the CDR3, taken from reference TRBV18 and TRBJ2-1): NAGVMQNPRHLVRRRGQEARLRCSPMKGHSHVYWYRQLPEEGLKFMVYLQKENIIDESGMPKERFSAEFPKEGPSILRIQQVVRGDSAAYFCASSPPASGSYNEQFFGPGTRLTVL.

The V and J genes are TRBV6-1 and TRBJ1-5, with no clear D. The CDR3 sequence is 13 residues long. V lost 5 bases and J 5 bases, leaving 10 bases between the germline ends. Germline loops: CDR1 MNHNS, CDR2 SASEGT. The CDR3 loop is CASSRGYDQPQHF. The CDR3 nucleotides are TGTGCCAGCAGTCGGGGTTACGATCAGCCCCAGCATTTT.

The V call is TRBV28, the J call TRBJ1-4; 7 nucleotides line up with TRBD1. The CDR3 contains 13 residues. The germline CDR1 and CDR2 sequences are MDHEN and SYDVKM. With V trimmed by 6 bases and J by 7 bases, 5 bases remained unmatched. In nucleotides, the CDR3 is TGTGCCAGCAGGTCGGACAGGCCTGAAAAACTGTTTTTT. Its translation: CASRSDRPEKLFF.

The DNA for the CDR3 is TGTGCCAGCAGTTTACCGCAGAATGAGCAGTTCTTC. The encoded protein is CASSLPQNEQFF. The V and J genes are TRBV28 and TRBJ2-1, with D unclear. The germline V and J ends were trimmed by 2 bases and 7 bases, with 6 bases remaining between them. Germline CDR1 is MDHEN and CDR2 is SYDVKM. This CDR3 contains 12 residues.

This clone was detected a few times. V gene TRBV5-4 combines with J gene TRBJ2-7; 14 bases agree with TRBD2. The CDR3 loop spans 20 amino acids. V shed 4 bases, J shed 6 bases, and the junction held 21 bases outside the gene matches. Germline CDR1 reads SGHNT; CDR2 reads YYREEE (reference sequence). CDR3 in amino acids: CASSGRTGTSGSRGPLEQYF. In nucleotides, the CDR3 is TGTGCCAGCAGCGGGAGGACCGGGACTAGCGGGAGCCGGGGTCCCCTCGAGCAGTACTTC.

The J gene is TRBJ2-1, the V gene TRBV11-2, with 9 positions matching TRBD2. Per germline, CDR1 SGHAT and CDR2 FQNNGV. The junction had 14 bases not matched to a gene; V was cut back by 5 bases and J by 9 bases. The length of the CDR3 is 16 residues. As DNA, the CDR3 is TGTGCCAGCAGCCGACCCCGGACTAGCGTCGCGGGTGAGCAGTTCTTC. Its protein is CASSRPRTSVAGEQFF. The full variable domain, its missing parts supplied by reference TRBV11-2 and TRBJ2-1, is EAGVAQSPRYKIIEKRQSVAFWCNPISGHATLYWYQQILGQGPKLLIQFQNNGVVDDSQLPKDRFSAERLKGVDSTLKIQPAKLEDSAVYLCASSRPRTSVAGEQFFGPGTRLTVL.

The genes are TRBV7-9 and TRBJ2-1, with 11 bases aligning to TRBD2. Germline V gives CDR1 SEHNR, CDR2 FQNEAQ (reference sequence). The J segment lost 5 bases and the V segment lost 5 bases, leaving 2 bases of the junction unmatched. The length of the CDR3 is 14 residues. CDR3 amino acids: CASSMTSGDNEQFF. The CDR3 DNA reads TGTGCCAGCAGCATGACTAGCGGGGACAATGAGCAGTTCTTC.

This chain connects TRBV9 to TRBJ2-2; 8 nucleotides line up with TRBD2. The CDR3 is 19 residues long. V lost 4 bases, J lost 4 bases, and 18 bases stayed unmatched. Germline V gene lookup returns CDR1 SGDLS and CDR2 YYNGEE. Written as DNA, the CDR3 is TGTGCCAGCAGCCAAGCCCAGGGTCTGAGCGGGAGTCCCACCGGGGAGCTGTTTTTT. It is translated as CASSQAQGLSGSPTGELFF.

CDR3 bases: TGTGCCAGCAGCTTTCGACACATTTCTGGAAACACCATATATTTT. It is translated as CASSFRHISGNTIYF. The J gene is TRBJ1-3, the V gene TRBV5-6; D ambiguous. This CDR3 is 15 amino acids long. Germline V gene sequence: CDR1 SGHDT, CDR2 YYEEEE. The V and J ends lost 2 bases and 1 base respectively, with 10 bases between them.

The genes are TRBV5-1 and TRBJ1-3; D is unclear. The CDR3 is 15 residues long. Germline assignment: CDR1 SGHRS and CDR2 YFSETQ. V lost 3 bases to trimming and J lost 0 bases, with 10 bases between them. The CDR3 nucleotides read TGCGCCAGCAGCTCCTCACTGATCTCTGGAAACACCATATATTTT. It specifies CASSSSLISGNTIYF.

The chain joins TRBV29-1 to TRBJ2-1; D remains ambiguous. The CDR3 consists of 12 residues. V lost 6 bases and J 9 bases, leaving 15 bases between the germline ends. Looked up from germline, CDR1 is SQVTM and CDR2 is ANQGSEA. DNA of the CDR3: TGCAGCGTCTCTCCCGCTTTGAGTGAGCAGTTCTTC. Protein: CSVSPALSEQFF.

This chain joins TRBV11-2 and TRBJ2-1; 9 nucleotides agree with TRBD2. Germline CDR1 SGHAT, CDR2 FQNNGV. V lost 3 bases to trimming and J lost 6 bases; unmatched junction nucleotides: 3. The CDR3 totals 14 residues. CDR3 in DNA: TGTGCCAGCAGCTTCGGGGGACTAGCCAATGAGCAGTTCTTC. This gives the protein CASSFGGLANEQFF.

The count of this clone is one. The rearrangement uses TRBV7-2 and TRBJ2-5; 11 bases map to TRBD2. The CDR3 runs to 15 residues. The germline V gene encodes CDR1 SGHTA and CDR2 FQGNSA. V was clipped by 2 bases and J by 5 bases; unmatched bases: 4. The CDR3 is CASSLTSGSVETQYF. In DNA form, the CDR3 reads TGTGCCAGCAGCTTAACTAGCGGGAGTGTTGAGACCCAGTACTTC.

This chain connects TRBV19 to TRBJ2-2, with 8 nucleotides matching TRBD2. This CDR3 is 15 amino acids long. CDR1 LNHDA and CDR2 SQIVND come from the germline V gene (reference sequence). The trim removed 2 bases at V and 7 bases at J, leaving 6 bases unmatched. CDR3 sequence reads: CASSISLAGYGELFF. CDR3 in DNA: TGTGCCAGTAGTATATCCCTAGCGGGTTACGGGGAGCTGTTTTTT.

CDR3 DNA sequence: TGTGCCAGCAGTCTTTCCTTATTTGGGACAGGGTCCTACGAGCAGTACTTC. It is translated as CASSLSLFGTGSYEQYF. This chain connects TRBV28 to TRBJ2-7; 9 bases are a match to TRBD1. Looked up from germline, CDR1 is MDHEN and CDR2 is SYDVKM. J was trimmed by 1 base and V by 5 bases; bases with no gene match: 12. There are 17 residues in the CDR3. Full variable domain (missing parts from reference TRBV28 and TRBJ2-7): DVKVTQSSRYLVKRTGEKVFLECVQDMDHENMFWYRQDPGLGLRLIYFSYDVKMKEKGDIPEGYSVSREKKERFSLILESASTNQTSMYLCASSLSLFGTGSYEQYFGPGTRLTVT.

The chain recombines TRBV6-1 with TRBJ2-1; TRBD2 matches 9 bases. CDR1 and CDR2 from the germline V gene are MNHNS and SASEGT. After removal of 5 bases from V and 6 bases from J, the junction contained 8 bases not matched to a gene. CDR3 size: 15 residues. The CDR3, as DNA: TGTGCCAGCAGTTCCCGACTAGCGGTAACCAATGAGCAGTTCTTC. As protein: CASSSRLAVTNEQFF.